The 32 T cell receptor beta chains below come from one sample, sequenced in a study of cytomegalovirus exposure and HLA in healthy donors. Amplification used 60 Vbeta primers and 13 Jbeta primers. Some clones are missing from TCRdb's copy, which holds only in-frame ones; the method was immunoSEQ multiplex PCR. The data hold around 150,000 clones, with 75% to 90% observed a single time. Sequences were obtained from PBMCs. Source of these receptors: a woman under 30 in good health and CMV-seronegative.

The V and J genes are TRBV9 and TRBJ2-1, with 13 bases identical to TRBD2. Germline V gene sequence: CDR1 SGDLS, CDR2 YYNGEE. Trimming took 3 bases from V and 2 from J; bases not matched to a gene: 5. The CDR3 sequence is 17 residues long. The CDR3 is CASSAGTSGTPYNEQFF. Written as DNA, the CDR3 is TGTGCCAGCAGCGCGGGGACTAGCGGGACCCCCTACAATGAGCAGTTCTTC.

V usage is TRBV7-2 and J usage is TRBJ2-1; TRBD2 might be the D (6 bases). Germline V gene lookup returns CDR1 SGHTA and CDR2 FQGNSA. This CDR3 has 11 amino acids. Trimming removed 5 bases at V and 7 bases at J, with 6 bases between. CDR3 nucleotides: TGTGCCAGCAGCCGGGGGAATGAGCAGTTCTTC. The encoded protein is CASSRGNEQFF. Variable domain in full (rest from reference TRBV7-2 and TRBJ2-1): GAGVSQSPSNKVTEKGKDVELRCDPISGHTALYWYRQSLGQGLEFLIYFQGNSAPDKSGLPSDRFSAERTGGSVSTLTIQRTQQEDSAVYLCASSRGNEQFFGPGTRLTVL.

This chain links TRBV10-2 with TRBJ1-1, with D possibly being TRBD1 (5 bases). This CDR3 comprises 17 residues. CDR1 and CDR2 (germline): WSHSY, SAAADI. Trimming removed 6 bases from V and 1 base from J, with 21 bases in between. The CDR3 protein is CASRERLGGSRNTEAFF. CDR3 DNA: TGCGCCAGCAGAGAGCGGTTGGGGGGATCGAGGAACACTGAAGCTTTCTTT.

The CDR3 region has the DNA TGTGCCAGCAGCTTAAGTCGGTCCCAGGGAGGAAACACTGAAGCTTTCTTT. Its translation is CASSLSRSQGGNTEAFF. The rearrangement joins TRBV7-3 to TRBJ1-1, with D maybe TRBD1 (5 bases). This CDR3 has 17 amino acids. Germline values: CDR1 SGHTA, CDR2 FQGTGA. V lost 1 base, J lost 2 bases, and 17 bases lay in between.

This chain joins TRBV4-1 and TRBJ1-2, with a tentative D call TRBD1 (5 bases). V dropped 0 bases and J dropped 3 bases, with 8 bases sitting between them. Germline CDR1 reads MGHRA; CDR2 reads YSYEKL. The CDR3 runs to 14 residues. The CDR3 DNA is TGCGCCAGCAGCCAAGATCCAGGGTACTATGGCTACACCTTC. It codes for CASSQDPGYYGYTF.

The chain is built from TRBV14 and TRBJ2-5; TRBD2 is a possible D gene (5 bases). Looked up from germline, CDR1 is SGHDN and CDR2 is FVKESK. V shed 0 bases and J shed 7 bases, with 9 bases lying between them. The CDR3 totals 13 residues. CDR3 in amino acids: CASSQDRTGTQYF. For the CDR3, the DNA is TGTGCCAGCAGCCAAGATAGGACTGGGACCCAGTACTTC.

This sequence joins TRBV27 and TRBJ1-6; TRBD1 might be the D (5 bases). Trimming removed 2 bases at V and 7 bases at J, with 15 bases between. Germline values: CDR1 MNHEY, CDR2 SMNVEV (reference sequence). This CDR3 has 16 amino acids. The CDR3 region has the DNA TGTGCCAGCAGTTTACACCAGGGCTTCGGGAATTCACCCCTCCACTTT. Protein product: CASSLHQGFGNSPLHF.

The V call is TRBV7-8, the J call TRBJ2-4, with D maybe TRBD1 (6 bases). CDR3 length: 16 residues. V lost 5 bases, J lost 0 bases, and 14 bases lay in between. Germline lookup yields CDR1 SGHVS and CDR2 FQNEAQ. CDR3 nucleotides: TGTGCCAGCAGCGCCTGGACAGAGCGAGCCAAAAACATTCAGTACTTC. It is translated as CASSAWTERAKNIQYF.

CDR3 DNA: TGTTCCTCCCAACAGGTGAACACAGATACGCAGTATTTT. Its protein is CSSQQVNTDTQYF. The rearrangement uses TRBV7-9 and TRBJ2-3, with TRBD1 as a possible D gene (5 bases). Germline lookup yields CDR1 SEHNR and CDR2 FQNEAQ (reference sequence). CDR3 size: 13 residues.

This sequence joins TRBV2 and TRBJ2-7; D might be TRBD2 (5 bases). V was cut by 3 bases and J by 3 bases, with 9 bases left in between. The CDR3 covers 13 residues. The germline CDR1 and CDR2 sequences are SNHLY and FYNNEI. The CDR3 is CASSEPDYYEQYF. In DNA form, the CDR3 reads TGTGCCAGCAGTGAGCCAGACTACTACGAGCAGTACTTC.

The V and J genes are TRBV9 and TRBJ2-1, with D unclear. The germline CDR1 and CDR2 sequences are SGDLS and YYNGEE. Trimming left V 0 bases short and J 4 bases short, with 14 bases between. The CDR3 extends over 16 amino acids. This chain's CDR3 is CASSVEIGDLYNEQFF. The CDR3 nucleotides are TGTGCCAGCAGCGTAGAAATAGGAGACTTGTACAATGAGCAGTTCTTC.

This chain links TRBV5-1 with TRBJ2-2; D remains ambiguous. The germline V gene encodes CDR1 SGHRS and CDR2 YFSETQ. V gave up 0 bases and J gave up 7 bases, with 4 bases separating them. The CDR3 is 12 residues long. CDR3 protein: CASSLGGGELFF. CDR3 in DNA: TGCGCCAGCAGCTTGGGAGGCGGGGAGCTGTTTTTT.

This clone has more than one count but fewer than ten. V gene TRBV11-2 combines with J gene TRBJ1-5; the D is unclear. The CDR3 totals 15 residues. CDR1 is SGHAT and CDR2 is FQNNGV in the germline V gene. Deletions cut 3 bases from V and 3 bases from J, with 12 bases between. CDR3 loop: CASSFAGRANQPQHF. The DNA of the CDR3 is TGTGCCAGCAGCTTTGCTGGGAGGGCCAATCAGCCCCAGCATTTT.

The chain couples TRBV19 to TRBJ2-1, with TRBD2 matching over 9 bases. Germline V gene sequence: CDR1 LNHDA, CDR2 SQIVND (reference sequence). This CDR3 spans 19 amino acids. The junction had 25 bases not matched to a gene; V was cut back by 3 bases and J by 13 bases. The DNA for the CDR3 is TGTGCCAGTAGTATCTTGTTTCGGCCCAAAAGCGGGAGGCCTTCGGACCAGTTCTTC. Its protein product is CASSILFRPKSGRPSDQFF.

The chain couples TRBV28 to TRBJ1-2; no definite D call. Germline V lookup: CDR1 MDHEN, CDR2 SYDVKM. V lost 6 bases and J 0 bases, leaving 8 bases between the germline ends. The CDR3 loop spans 13 amino acids. The DNA of the CDR3 is TGTGCCAGCAGCTCCAGATCTAACTATGGCTACACCTTC. Translated, it gives CASSSRSNYGYTF.

V is TRBV7-9 and J is TRBJ2-7; 8 bases line up with TRBD1. The length of the CDR3 is 13 residues. In germline, CDR1 is SEHNR, CDR2 FQNEAQ (reference sequence). J was trimmed by 6 bases and V by 5 bases; bases with no gene match: 6. CDR3 coding DNA: TGTGCCAGCAGCCCTGGACAGGGCTTCGAGCAGTACTTC. It specifies CASSPGQGFEQYF. The full variable domain, with the rest looked up from reference TRBV7-9 and TRBJ2-7, is DTGVSQNPRHKITKRGQNVTFRCDPISEHNRLYWYRQTLGQGPEFLTYFQNEAQLEKSRLLSDRFSAERPKGSFSTLEIQRTEQGDSAMYLCASSPGQGFEQYFGPGTRLTVT.

The rearrangement joins TRBV9 to TRBJ1-2; 7 bases are a match to TRBD1. Germline CDR1 is SGDLS and CDR2 is YYNGEE. The V gene end was trimmed by 0 bases and the J gene end by 6 bases; junction bases not matched to a gene: 5. The CDR3 length is 14 residues. The CDR3 protein is CASSVGQGYDGYTF. The CDR3 bases are TGTGCCAGCAGCGTAGGACAGGGTTACGATGGCTACACCTTC.

This rearrangement joins TRBV4-1 to TRBJ1-1; 10 nucleotides align to TRBD1. V lost 4 bases to trimming and J lost 3 bases; unmatched junction nucleotides: 5. This CDR3 is 15 amino acids long. Germline CDR1 and CDR2: MGHRA and YSYEKL. DNA for the CDR3: TGCGCCAGCAGCCCGGGACAGGGGTTCCACACTGAAGCTTTCTTT. Amino acid sequence: CASSPGQGFHTEAFF.

The chain employs TRBV7-9 and TRBJ2-5; 12 bases align to TRBD2. The V and J ends lost 5 bases and 2 bases, in that order; junction bases with no gene match: 6. CDR1 is SEHNR and CDR2 is FQNEAQ in the germline V gene (reference sequence). CDR3 length: 16 amino acids. For the CDR3, the DNA is TGTGCCAGCAGCCTCAGGACTAGCGGGGTACAAGAGACCCAGTACTTC. Translating gives CASSLRTSGVQETQYF.

The V gene is TRBV27, the J gene TRBJ1-2, with D perhaps matching TRBD1 (5 bases). CDR1 is MNHEY, CDR2 SMNVEV, per germline (reference sequence). The germline V and J ends were trimmed by 5 bases and 6 bases, with 25 bases remaining between them. This CDR3 is built from 17 residues. Written as DNA, the CDR3 is TGTGCCAGCAGTGCTACCTTCGGGGGGGGAGGGGTACATGGCTACACCTTC. This sequence encodes CASSATFGGGGVHGYTF.

This clone was seen only a few times. This chain links TRBV4-2 with TRBJ1-1; D is unclear. V gave up 2 bases and J gave up 7 bases, with 11 bases separating them. This CDR3 is built from 13 residues. Germline V gives CDR1 LGHNA, CDR2 YNFKEQ. The CDR3 protein is CASSQLRRVEAFF. As DNA, the CDR3 is TGTGCCAGCAGCCAATTAAGGAGGGTTGAAGCTTTCTTT.

The genes are TRBV7-3 and TRBJ2-2, with D possibly being TRBD2 (6 bases). Trimming took 0 bases from V and 1 from J, leaving 9 bases between them. Germline V CDR1 and CDR2: SGHTA, FQGTGA. The CDR3 sequence is 16 residues long. The CDR3 protein is CASSLTPSVNTGELFF. The CDR3 nucleotides are TGTGCCAGCAGCTTAACCCCTAGCGTGAACACCGGGGAGCTGTTTTTT.

This rearrangement joins TRBV6-6 to TRBJ1-4, with TRBD1 identical over 10 bases. This CDR3 has 16 residues. The junction had 5 bases not matched to a gene; V was cut back by 0 bases and J by 7 bases. Per germline, CDR1 MNHNY and CDR2 SVGAGI (reference sequence). The CDR3 is CASSYSGTGESEKLFF. In DNA, the CDR3 is TGTGCCAGCAGTTACTCCGGGACAGGGGAAAGTGAAAAACTGTTTTTT.

The chain carries TRBV7-9 and TRBJ2-7; the D is unclear. V dropped 1 base and J dropped 2 bases, with 3 bases sitting between them. This CDR3 spans 12 amino acids. The germline CDR1 and CDR2 sequences are SEHNR and FQNEAQ (reference sequence). The CDR3 region is CASSLDTYEQYF. CDR3 DNA: TGTGCCAGCAGCTTAGATACCTACGAGCAGTACTTC. Full variable domain (rest looked up from reference TRBV7-9 and TRBJ2-7): DTGVSQNPRHKITKRGQNVTFRCDPISEHNRLYWYRQTLGQGPEFLTYFQNEAQLEKSRLLSDRFSAERPKGSFSTLEIQRTEQGDSAMYLCASSLDTYEQYFGPGTRLTVT.

The J gene is TRBJ2-3, the V gene TRBV19; D might be TRBD2 (5 bases). Trimming cost V 2 bases and J 5 bases, with 11 bases left between them. The CDR3 consists of 14 residues. Germline CDR1 is LNHDA and CDR2 is SQIVND (reference sequence). Here the CDR3 reads CASSILSGIDTQYF. The CDR3 nucleotides are TGTGCCAGTAGTATATTGTCGGGGATAGATACGCAGTATTTT.

The chain is built from TRBV30 and TRBJ2-7; 10 positions match TRBD2. The CDR3 is 15 amino acids. CDR1 is GTSNPN and CDR2 is SVGIG in the germline V gene (reference sequence). Unmatched junction bases numbered 7, after V lost 3 bases and J lost 2 bases. CDR3 nucleotides: TGTGCCTGGAGAGAACCTAGCGGGAGTACCTACGAGCAGTACTTC. Its protein is CAWREPSGSTYEQYF.

The chain joins TRBV7-3 to TRBJ2-2; tentatively, D is TRBD1 (6 bases). The CDR3 length is 17 residues. The germline V gene has CDR1 SGHTA and CDR2 FQGTGA. The V end lost 5 bases, the J end lost 5 bases, and 21 bases lay between the germline ends. In DNA form, the CDR3 reads TGTGCCAGCAGCCAAACGGGTTTGGGGGCTTGGACCGGGGAGCTGTTTTTT. This sequence encodes CASSQTGLGAWTGELFF.

The V call is TRBV18, the J call TRBJ1-4, with 7 bases aligning to TRBD1. Trimming removed 4 bases from V and 0 bases from J; junction bases left unmatched: 14. Germline-derived CDR1 and CDR2 are KGHSH and LQKENI. This CDR3 comprises 19 residues. Here the CDR3 DNA reads TGTGCCAGCTCACTCAACTACCAACAGGGGAATCCAACTAATGAAAAACTGTTTTTT. This codes for CASSLNYQQGNPTNEKLFF.

The chain combines TRBV27 with TRBJ1-1; TRBD1 is a possible D gene (5 bases). Germline assignment: CDR1 MNHEY and CDR2 SMNVEV (reference sequence). Trimming removed 5 bases at V and 3 bases at J, with 16 bases between. The CDR3 sequence is 15 residues long. CDR3 in amino acids: CASSLAGAGHTEAFF. Here the CDR3 DNA reads TGTGCCAGCAGTCTAGCGGGCGCAGGGCACACTGAAGCTTTCTTT.

The J gene is TRBJ1-2, the V gene TRBV19; D not resolved. In germline, CDR1 is LNHDA, CDR2 SQIVND (reference sequence). V was trimmed by 3 bases and J by 4 bases, leaving 9 bases between them. The CDR3 is 13 residues long. The CDR3 is CASSIQNRYGYTF. CDR3 DNA: TGTGCCAGTAGTATTCAGAATCGCTATGGCTACACCTTC.

This clone was seen only a few times. This chain links TRBV2 with TRBJ1-1, with D unclear. V dropped 4 bases and J dropped 1 base, with 10 bases sitting between them. This CDR3 spans 14 amino acids. The V gene's germline CDR1 is SNHLY and CDR2 FYNNEI. In DNA, the CDR3 is TGTGCCAGCAGTGCTTATTTTAAGAACACTGAAGCTTTCTTT. Translation: CASSAYFKNTEAFF.

The CDR3 DNA reads as TGTGCCAGCAGCTCCACCCGACTAGCTCTTTCCTACGAGCAGTACTTC. It yields the protein CASSSTRLALSYEQYF. This sequence joins TRBV7-2 and TRBJ2-7; 7 positions agree with TRBD2. V was pared by 4 bases and J by 1 base, with 10 bases of the junction left unmatched. CDR1 is SGHTA, CDR2 FQGNSA, per germline. The CDR3 is 16 residues long.